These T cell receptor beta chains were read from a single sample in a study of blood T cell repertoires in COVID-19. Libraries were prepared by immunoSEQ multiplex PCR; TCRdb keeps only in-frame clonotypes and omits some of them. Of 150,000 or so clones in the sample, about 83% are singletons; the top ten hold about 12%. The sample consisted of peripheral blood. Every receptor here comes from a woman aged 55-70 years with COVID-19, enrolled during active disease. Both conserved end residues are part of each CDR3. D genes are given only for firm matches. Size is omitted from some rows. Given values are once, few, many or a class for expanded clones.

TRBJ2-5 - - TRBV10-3 TGTGCCATCAGACGGACAACTCAAGAGACCCAGTACTTC CAIRRTTQETQYF
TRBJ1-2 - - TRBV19 TGTGCCAGTAGTATAACAGGAGTGGGGATCGGGTATGGCTACACCTTC CASSITGVGIGYGYTF
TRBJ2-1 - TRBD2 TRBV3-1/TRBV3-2 TGTGCCAGCAGCCGGGGGACTAGCGGGAAGGAGCAGTTCTTC CASSRGTSGKEQFF
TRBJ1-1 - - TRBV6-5 TGTGCCAGCAGTTCCGCTCATAGAGCAGGTAGGGAAGCTTTCTTT CASSSAHRAGREAFF
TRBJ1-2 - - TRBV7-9 TGTGCCAGCAGCTTGGAGGGGGGGCATGGCTACACCTTC CASSLEGGHGYTF
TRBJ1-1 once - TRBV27 TGTGCCAGCAGTTCCAACAGGGTCAGGACTGAAGCTTTCTTT CASSSNRVRTEAFF
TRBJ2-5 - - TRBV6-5 TGTGCCAGCAGTAGCACTCAGGGAATTATCGAGACCCAGTACTTC CASSSTQGIIETQYF
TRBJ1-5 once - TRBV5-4 TGTGCCAGCAGCTGGCAGGGTCAGCCCCAGCATTTT CASSWQGQPQHF
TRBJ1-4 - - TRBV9 TGTGCCAGCAGCGGCCAAGAGGACAGAGCAACTAATGAAAAACTGTTTTTT CASSGQEDRATNEKLFF
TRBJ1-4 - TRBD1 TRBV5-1 TGCGCCAGCAGCGCCCGGGACAGGTCTGAAAAACTGTTTTTT CASSARDRSEKLFF
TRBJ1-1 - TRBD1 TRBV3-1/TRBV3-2 TGTGCCAGCAGGGCGGACAGGGGCTCTGAAGCTTTCTTT CASRADRGSEAFF
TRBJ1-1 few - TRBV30 TGTGCCTGGACTCTAGTCGGCACGAAGAACACTGAAGCTTTCTTT CAWTLVGTKNTEAFF
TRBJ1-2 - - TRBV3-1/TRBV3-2 TGTGCCAGCAGCCAAGATAGCTTAGGGAGGCTGGGGGGCTACACCTTC CASSQDSLGRLGGYTF
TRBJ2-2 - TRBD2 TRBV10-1 TGCGCCAGCACCGGGACTAGCGGGGGAGTCGGGGAGCTGTTTTTT CASTGTSGGVGELFF
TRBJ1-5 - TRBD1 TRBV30 TGTGCCTTTGCAATACCAGGGGGCAGGGGAAATCAGCCCCAGCATTTT CAFAIPGGRGNQPQHF
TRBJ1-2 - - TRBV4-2 TGTGCCAGCGAACCGGGACACCAACCCCTGGGCTACACCTTC CASEPGHQPLGYTF
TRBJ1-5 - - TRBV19 TGTGCCAGTAGTATGCAGAGCAATCAGCCCCAGCATTTT CASSMQSNQPQHF
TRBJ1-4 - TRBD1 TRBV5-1 TGCGCCAGCAGCTTATCAGGGGGCGATGAAAAACTGTTTTTT CASSLSGGDEKLFF
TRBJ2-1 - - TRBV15 TGTGCCACCAGCTGGCGAGCGGCGACCTACAATGAGCAGTTCTTC CATSWRAATYNEQFF
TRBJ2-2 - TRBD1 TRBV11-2 TGTGCCAGCAGCTCCGGACAGGGAGCCGGGGAGCTGTTTTTT CASSSGQGAGELFF
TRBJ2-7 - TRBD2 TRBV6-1 TGTGCCAGCAGTGACGTCCGGACTAGCGGGACCTACGAGCAGTACTTC CASSDVRTSGTYEQYF
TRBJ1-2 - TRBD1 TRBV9 TGTGCCAGCAGCGTTGACAGGGACGATGGCTACACCTTC CASSVDRDDGYTF
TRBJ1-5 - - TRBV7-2 TGTGCCAGCAGCTTTGGAGGGGATAGCAATCAGCCCCAGCATTTT CASSFGGDSNQPQHF
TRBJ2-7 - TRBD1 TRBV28 TGTGCCAGCAGTTTAACCGGGACAGGGGGATACGAGCAGTACTTC CASSLTGTGGYEQYF
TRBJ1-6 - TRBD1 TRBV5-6 TGTGCCAGCAGCCAACGACAGGGCGGGGCACCCCTCCACTTT CASSQRQGGAPLHF
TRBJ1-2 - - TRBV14 TGTGCCAGCAGCCAAAGATCGGACTATGGCTACACCTTC CASSQRSDYGYTF
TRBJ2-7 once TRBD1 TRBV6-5 TGTGCCAGCAGTTACTCCGGGACAGGGAAAGGCTACGAGCAGTACTTC CASSYSGTGKGYEQYF
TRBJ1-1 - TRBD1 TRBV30 TGTGCCTGGAAGGCCCGGGACAGGGGACCTTACACTGAAGCTTTCTTT CAWKARDRGPYTEAFF
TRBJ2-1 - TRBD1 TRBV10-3 TGTGCCATCAGTGAGTCGGGGACAGGGACGAGGTACAATGAGCAGTTCTTC CAISESGTGTRYNEQFF
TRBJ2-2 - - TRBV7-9 TGTGCCAGCAGCTCTACAGGGATAGTGAACACCGGGGAGCTGTTTTTT CASSSTGIVNTGELFF
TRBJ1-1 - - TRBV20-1 TGCAGTGCTAGTGGTAGGCGGGGAAGAGAAACTGAAGCTTTCTTT CSASGRRGRETEAFF
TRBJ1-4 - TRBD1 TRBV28 TGTGCCAGCAGCTCCAGGGGGCGCGGGTATGAAAAACTGTTTTTT CASSSRGRGYEKLFF
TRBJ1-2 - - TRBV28 TGTGCCAGCAGTTTAAGTTCGGGGGTAGCTAACTATGGCTACACCTTC CASSLSSGVANYGYTF
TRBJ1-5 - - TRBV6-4 TGTGCCAGCAGTGCACCGGGGGGAGGCAGGGTCCTCAATCAGCCCCAGCATTTT CASSAPGGGRVLNQPQHF
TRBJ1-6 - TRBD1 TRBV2 TGTGCCAGCACCTTAACCCCCGGGACAGGGGATTCACCCCTCCACTTT CASTLTPGTGDSPLHF
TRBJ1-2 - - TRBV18 TGTGCCAGCTCACCCCTGCCCGACAGTTATGGCTACACCTTC CASSPLPDSYGYTF
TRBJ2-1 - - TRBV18 TGTGCCAGCTCACCTTCACAGACCTCCTACAATGAGCAGTTCTTC CASSPSQTSYNEQFF
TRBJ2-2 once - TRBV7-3 TGTGCCAGCACCTTCTACGGGACAAGGAACACCGGGGAGCTGTTTTTT CASTFYGTRNTGELFF
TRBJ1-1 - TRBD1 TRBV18 TGTGCCAGCTCACCACGGCAGGGGGGAATGGGCACTGAAGCTTTCTTT CASSPRQGGMGTEAFF
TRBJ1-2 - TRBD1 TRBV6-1 TGTGCCAGCAGTGAAGCGTACAGGGGCAACTATGGCTACACCTTC CASSEAYRGNYGYTF
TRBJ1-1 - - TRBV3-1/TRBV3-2 TGTGCCAGCAGCCAAGTCGGGGTAATGAACACTGAAGCTTTCTTT CASSQVGVMNTEAFF
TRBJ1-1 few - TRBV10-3 TGTGCCATACAACAGGGACTGAACACTGAAGCTTTCTTT CAIQQGLNTEAFF
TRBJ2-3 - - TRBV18 TGTGCCAGCTCACCCGCAGGGGCTACAGCAGATACGCAGTATTTT CASSPAGATADTQYF